This T cell receptor beta chain stems from a study of T cell clusters in autoimmune cytopenias. Study results and caveats: The T cell clusters came from computational analysis alone and lack functional validation. The cluster-lack signature was not seen for secondary cytopenia versus chronic lymphocytic leukemia. Primary autoimmune cytopenia patients appeared to lack physiological T cell clusters present in healthy donors.

The CDR3 consists of 13 residues. One tube held mixed TRB-A and TRB-B primer pools for touch-down PCR. TCRdb reworked the multiplex PCR reads into one entry per CDR3 protein, no DNA. The clone table shows roughly 2,300 distinct CDR3 sequences, with the ten largest holding over 40%. Each sample's input was about 270 ng genomic DNA, about 38,000 genome equivalents. Comment on this clonotype: The antigen is not known.

The sequence was obtained from a human donor with an autoimmune cytopenia or autoimmune hepatitis (not recorded which). Sequenced sample: peripheral blood. The chain carries TRBV12-3 or TRBV12-4 and TRBJ1-2; lacking DNA, the TRBD1 call made by TCRdb goes unchecked. CDR3 amino acids: CASSPGQGKGYTF.